These 29 T cell receptor beta chains originate from one sample sequenced in a study of blood T cell repertoires in COVID-19. TCRdb keeps only in-frame clones here, not all; method: immunoSEQ multiplex PCR. This repertoire shows tens of thousands of clones, around 82% found once; its top ten account for roughly 5.6%. Sequencing was done on a sample of peripheral blood. The receptor set was obtained from a man aged 50 or older with active COVID-19.

This clone was seen just once. This sequence joins TRBV9 and TRBJ1-4; a possible D gene is TRBD1 (5 bases). The germline V gene encodes CDR1 SGDLS and CDR2 YYNGEE. The V end was cut by 0 bases, the J end by 4 bases, with 10 bases between. The CDR3 runs 15 residues. The CDR3 sequence: CASSVALGVNEKLFF. The CDR3 DNA reads as TGTGCCAGCAGCGTAGCCCTAGGGGTTAATGAAAAACTGTTTTTT.

The chain combines TRBV5-4 with TRBJ1-2; D gene ambiguous. V was trimmed by 2 bases and J by 2 bases, leaving 7 bases between them. CDR3 length: 13 amino acids. Germline V gene sequence: CDR1 SGHNT, CDR2 YYREEE (reference sequence). The CDR3 loop reads CASSLPGNYGYTF. The DNA for the CDR3 is TGTGCCAGCAGCTTACCGGGGAACTATGGCTACACCTTC.

This chain joins TRBV19 and TRBJ1-1; the D gene is possibly TRBD1 (6 bases). This CDR3 is 15 amino acids long. Trimming pared 2 bases from V and 5 bases from J, leaving 15 bases between. CDR1 is LNHDA and CDR2 is SQIVND in the germline V gene (reference sequence). The CDR3 coding sequence is TGTGCCAGTAGTATATCGGACAGCCGAGGGACTGAAGCTTTCTTT. Translation: CASSISDSRGTEAFF.

This clone was seen only a few times. The chain is built from TRBV7-3 and TRBJ2-2; the D gene is possibly TRBD2 (5 bases). The CDR3 runs to 13 residues. V was trimmed by 8 bases and J by 5 bases, leaving 12 bases between them. CDR1 SGHTA and CDR2 FQGTGA come from the germline V gene. The CDR3 region has the DNA TGTGCCAGCCGAAACCCGGGGACCGGGGAGCTGTTTTTT. Amino acid sequence: CASRNPGTGELFF.

This chain joins TRBV5-1 and TRBJ2-1, with TRBD1 identical over 9 bases. From germline, CDR1 is SGHRS and CDR2 YFSETQ. Trimming removed 4 bases from V and 2 bases from J; junction bases left unmatched: 4. There are 15 residues in the CDR3. For the CDR3, the DNA is TGCGCCAGCAGCAGGGACAGGGCCACCTACAATGAGCAGTTCTTC. It is translated as CASSRDRATYNEQFF.

CDR3 nucleotide sequence: TGTGCCAGCAGTGATCGGGGGACTCAGCCCCAGCATTTT. This gives the protein CASSDRGTQPQHF. This chain connects TRBV2 to TRBJ1-5, with a tentative D call TRBD1 (5 bases). Trimming cost V 3 bases and J 6 bases, with 9 bases left between them. Germline lookup yields CDR1 SNHLY and CDR2 FYNNEI. The CDR3 is 13 residues long.

Points on this clone: The CDR3 carries no conserved terminal phenylalanine or tryptophan, so it likely arises from a read error. No DNA is shown, since the ends of the CDR3 on it are uncertain; the CDR3 is the one TCRdb lists. The rearrangement uses TRBV7-9 and TRBJ1-1; the D segment call TRBD1 is taken from the table without a DNA check. The CDR3 is 9 amino acids in total, end residues counted. Germline values: CDR1 SEHNR, CDR2 FQNEAQ (reference sequence). CDR3 sequence: CASSPTGFV.

The chain carries TRBV5-5 and TRBJ2-3; D may correspond to TRBD1 or TRBD2 (5 bases each). The V gene lost 4 bases and the J gene lost 11 bases, with 11 bases spanning the gap. This CDR3 comprises 11 residues. Germline loops: CDR1 SGHKS, CDR2 YYEKEE (reference sequence). The CDR3 spells CASSLGREQYF. The CDR3 DNA reads TGTGCCAGCAGCCTGGGACGGGAGCAGTATTTT.

The V gene is TRBV7-8, the J gene TRBJ1-6, with D possibly TRBD1 on 5 matching bases. The CDR3 length is 14 residues. Germline loops: CDR1 SGHVS, CDR2 FQNEAQ. Trimming took off 6 bases at V and 8 bases at J, with 14 bases between the two ends. CDR3 sequence: CASRIGTGDSPLHF. For the CDR3, the DNA is TGTGCCAGCAGGATCGGGACGGGAGATTCACCCCTCCACTTT.

The chain is built from TRBV7-3 and TRBJ1-2, with a tentative D call TRBD1 (5 bases). Germline V lookup: CDR1 SGHTA, CDR2 FQGTGA. The CDR3 is made up of 16 amino acids. Between the trimmed V and J ends, which lost 1 base and 4 bases, there was a span of 16 bases. CDR3 nucleotides: TGTGCCAGCAGCTTAAATGGTGGCAGGGAAGCCTATGGCTACACCTTC. The encoded protein is CASSLNGGREAYGYTF. Variable domain in full (rest from reference TRBV7-3 and TRBJ1-2): GAGVSQTPSNKVTEKGKYVELRCDPISGHTALYWYRQSLGQGPEFLIYFQGTGAADDSGLPNDRFFAVRPEGSVSTLKIQRTERGDSAVYLCASSLNGGREAYGYTFGSGTRLTVV.

The V and J genes are TRBV25-1 and TRBJ1-1; perhaps TRBD1 as D (5 bases). Germline CDR1 and CDR2: MGHDK and SYGVNS. The V end was cut by 2 bases, the J end by 3 bases, with 7 bases between. The CDR3 has 13 amino acids. This chain's CDR3 is CASSEQGYTEAFF. In DNA, the CDR3 is TGTGCCAGCAGTGAACAGGGCTACACTGAAGCTTTCTTT. The whole variable domain, remainder taken from reference TRBV25-1 and TRBJ1-1, is EADIYQTPRYLVIGTGKKITLECSQTMGHDKMYWYQQDPGMELHLIHYSYGVNSTEKGDLSSESTVSRIRTEHFPLTLESARPSHTSQYLCASSEQGYTEAFFGQGTRLTVV.

The V and J genes are TRBV28 and TRBJ1-1; 7 bases are shared with TRBD1. CDR3 length: 13 residues. V was pared by 5 bases and J by 4 bases, with 4 bases of the junction left unmatched. Per germline, CDR1 MDHEN and CDR2 SYDVKM. The chain's CDR3 is CASSRDRVTEAFF. The DNA of the CDR3 is TGTGCCAGCAGTCGAGACAGGGTCACTGAAGCTTTCTTT.

In nucleotides, the CDR3 is TGTGCCAGCAGCCCTGGACTAGCGGATACGCAGTATTTT. It specifies CASSPGLADTQYF. This chain links TRBV3-1 (or the pseudogene TRBV3-2) with TRBJ2-3; TRBD2 aligns across 9 bases. Germline CDR1 reads LGHDT; CDR2 reads YNNKEL (reference sequence). This CDR3 region has 13 residues. J was trimmed by 6 bases and V by 4 bases; bases with no gene match: 2.

The genes are TRBV25-1 and TRBJ1-2; 8 nucleotides agree with TRBD1. From germline, CDR1 is MGHDK and CDR2 SYGVNS. V shed 6 bases and J 2 bases; nucleotides not matched to a gene: 2. The CDR3 consists of 13 residues. CDR3 sequence (DNA): TGTGCCAGCAGGGACAGGGTAAACTATGGCTACACCTTC. It translates to CASRDRVNYGYTF.

This sequence joins TRBV6-5 and TRBJ1-6; D remains ambiguous. Trimming removed 10 bases at V and 9 bases at J, with 16 bases between. Germline V gene sequence: CDR1 MNHEY, CDR2 SVGAGI. This CDR3 is 13 amino acids long. The CDR3 here is CATHWEGSSPLHF. The CDR3 DNA sequence: TGTGCCACCCACTGGGAGGGAAGTTCACCCCTCCACTTT.

V and J are TRBV19 and TRBJ2-2; the match to TRBD2 covers 11 bases. The length of the CDR3 is 14 residues. After removal of 9 bases from V and 4 bases from J, the junction contained 4 bases not matched to a gene. Germline-derived CDR1 and CDR2 are LNHDA and SQIVND (reference sequence). CDR3 sequence (DNA): TGTGCCAGGACTAGCGGGACACTCACCGGGGAGCTGTTTTTT. This sequence encodes CARTSGTLTGELFF. The full variable domain, with the rest looked up from reference TRBV19 and TRBJ2-2, is DGGITQSPKYLFRKEGQNVTLSCEQNLNHDAMYWYRQDPGQGLRLIYYSQIVNDFQKGDIAEGYSVSREKKESFPLTVTSAQKNPTAFYLCARTSGTLTGELFFGEGSRLTVL.

This chain uses TRBV30 with TRBJ1-5; 9 bases map to TRBD1. J lost 1 base, V lost 2 bases, and 3 bases had no gene match. The CDR3 has 15 residues. The germline V gene encodes CDR1 GTSNPN and CDR2 SVGIG (reference sequence). The chain's CDR3 is CAWSKGTGSNQPQHF. CDR3 coding DNA: TGTGCCTGGAGTAAGGGGACAGGGAGCAATCAGCCCCAGCATTTT.

This sequence joins TRBV19 and TRBJ2-2; D is perhaps TRBD2 (6 bases). In germline, CDR1 is LNHDA, CDR2 SQIVND (reference sequence). Trimming took 4 bases from V and 4 from J, leaving 10 bases between them. The CDR3 has 14 amino acids. CDR3: CASSTLASTGELFF. CDR3 nucleotide sequence: TGTGCCAGTAGTACCCTAGCGTCCACCGGGGAGCTGTTTTTT.

The gene calls are TRBV4-1 and TRBJ2-3; tentatively, D is TRBD2 (5 bases). The germline CDR1 and CDR2 sequences are MGHRA and YSYEKL. V was trimmed by 2 bases and J by 1 base, leaving 10 bases between them. The length of the CDR3 is 15 residues. The CDR3 region is CASSQSGSGTDTQYF. As DNA, the CDR3 is TGCGCCAGCAGCCAAAGCGGTAGCGGCACAGATACGCAGTATTTT.

The chain recombines TRBV28 with TRBJ1-2; weak D call: TRBD1 (6 bases). Trimming took off 2 bases at V and 5 bases at J, with 15 bases between the two ends. There are 15 residues in the CDR3. In germline, CDR1 is MDHEN, CDR2 SYDVKM. CDR3 coding DNA: TGTGCCAGCAGTTTACTTAGGACAGCGCAGTATGGCTACACCTTC. This encodes CASSLLRTAQYGYTF.

The chain employs TRBV4-1 and TRBJ2-2; D is possibly TRBD1 (7 bases). The CDR3 is made up of 19 amino acids. The germline gives CDR1 MGHRA, CDR2 YSYEKL. The V and J ends lost 1 base and 6 bases respectively, with 24 bases between them. DNA for the CDR3: TGCGCCAGCAGCCAAGGATCGGGGGACAGTCTTAGAGTGGCCGGGGAGCTGTTTTTT. Its translation is CASSQGSGDSLRVAGELFF.

This clone was picked up one time. The DNA for the CDR3 is TGTGCCAGCAGGGTAGCGGGGGACGAGCAGTACTTC. It is translated as CASRVAGDEQYF. The chain joins TRBV2 to TRBJ2-7, with 9 bases that match TRBD2. CDR1 is SNHLY, CDR2 FYNNEI, per germline. The CDR3 totals 12 residues. After removal of 6 bases from V and 5 bases from J, the junction contained 2 bases not matched to a gene.

V is TRBV11-2 and J is TRBJ2-7; possible D gene TRBD2, 6 bases. CDR3 length: 11 amino acids. CDR1 is SGHAT, CDR2 FQNNGV, per germline. V was clipped by 8 bases and J by 6 bases, with 11 bases between them. This CDR3 reads CASRQTSEQYF. CDR3 nucleotides: TGTGCCAGCCGTCAGACTAGCGAGCAGTACTTC.

This chain uses TRBV5-1 with TRBJ1-4; a weak D match, TRBD1 (5 bases). V was trimmed by 0 bases and J by 4 bases, leaving 7 bases between them. Germline-derived CDR1 and CDR2 are SGHRS and YFSETQ. CDR3 size: 14 residues. CDR3 nucleotide sequence: TGCGCCAGCAGCTTGGGACAGTATAATGAAAAACTGTTTTTT. It codes for CASSLGQYNEKLFF.

V gene TRBV3-1 (or the pseudogene TRBV3-2) combines with J gene TRBJ1-2, with D possibly matching TRBD1 (6 bases). The CDR3 consists of 15 residues. The V gene's germline CDR1 is LGHDT and CDR2 YNNKEL (reference sequence). The V gene lost 0 bases and the J gene lost 4 bases, with 12 bases spanning the gap. CDR3 coding DNA: TGTGCCAGCAGCCAAGAGACCAGGGGTGTCTATGGCTACACCTTC. Protein product: CASSQETRGVYGYTF.

This chain uses TRBV5-1 with TRBJ2-7; 9 bases align to TRBD1. The germline V gene encodes CDR1 SGHRS and CDR2 YFSETQ. V dropped 3 bases and J dropped 2; count of bases not matched to a gene: 6. The CDR3 length is 15 residues. CDR3 nucleotides: TGCGCCAGCAGCTCGCGGGACAGGGTTGCCTACGAGCAGTACTTC. Protein: CASSSRDRVAYEQYF.

J is TRBJ2-6 and V is TRBV7-6, with TRBD1 matching 7 bases. Germline lookup yields CDR1 SGHVS and CDR2 FNYEAQ. This CDR3 comprises 18 residues. Trimming cost V 3 bases and J 0 bases; bases outside gene matches: 8. In nucleotides, the CDR3 is TGTGCCAGCAGCTTGCGACAGGGACCCCCCTCTGGGGCCAACGTCCTGACTTTC. Translated, it gives CASSLRQGPPSGANVLTF.

The V gene is TRBV18, the J gene TRBJ1-6, with 9 positions matching TRBD1. Germline CDR1 KGHSH, CDR2 LQKENI. The ends lost 4 bases at V and 9 bases at J; junction bases unmatched: 13. CDR3 size: 17 residues. DNA for the CDR3: TGTGCCAGCTCACTACAAAACCTGGGACAGGGAAGTTCACCCCTCCACTTT. Translating it yields CASSLQNLGQGSSPLHF.

This rearrangement joins TRBV2 to TRBJ2-3; 11 bases line up with TRBD2. With 2 bases clipped from V and 5 bases from J, the junction kept 6 bases outside the gene matches. Germline V gives CDR1 SNHLY, CDR2 FYNNEI. The CDR3 runs to 16 residues. For the CDR3, the DNA is TGTGCCAGCAGTGAATCTAGCGGGGGGTTTGGAGATACGCAGTATTTT. This sequence encodes CASSESSGGFGDTQYF.